This TCR beta chain was captured in a study of cytomegalovirus exposure and HLA in healthy donors. This PCR relied on a set of 60 Vbeta primers and 13 Jbeta primers. The assay was immunoSEQ multiplex PCR, and TCRdb's table has in-frame clones only and misses some. The sample records roughly 180,000 clones, 75% being singletons. To note about this clone: Antigen specificity is unknown.

Regarding the study as a whole: Rare TCR sequences dominated, though some public TCRs recurred in many donors.

This TCR was recovered from a female donor in good health and CMV-seronegative. Sequencing was carried out using PBMCs.

The CDR3 region has the DNA TGTGCCAGCAGTTACTCAACGGACAGAAATCAGCCCCAGCATTTT. Translated: CASSYSTDRNQPQHF. The J gene is TRBJ1-5, the V gene TRBV6-5; possibly TRBD1 for D (6 bases). From germline, CDR1 is MNHEY and CDR2 SVGAGI. The V end was cut by 0 bases, the J end by 4 bases, with 10 bases between. CDR3 length equals 15 residues.